Presented here are 14 T cell receptor beta chains from one specimen sequenced in a study of blood T cell repertoires in COVID-19. The repertoire was sequenced with immunoSEQ multiplex PCR; TCRdb's copy has only in-frame clones and lacks some. This sample has 24,000 or so clones; 75% to 90% occur once, and the top ten carry 9% to 15%. Sequences were obtained from peripheral blood. These receptors originate from a woman older than 75 with active or convalescent COVID-19.

The gene calls are TRBV5-1 and TRBJ1-2; D might be TRBD1 (6 bases). Germline V gene sequence: CDR1 SGHRS, CDR2 YFSETQ. The CDR3 sequence is 15 residues long. With 4 bases removed from V and 5 bases from J, the gap between germline ends came to 18 bases. CDR3 loop: CASSTPGTPKYGYTF. The DNA for the CDR3 is TGCGCCAGCAGCACCCCCGGGACACCGAAATATGGCTACACCTTC.

This clone was seen only a few times. The gene calls are TRBV11-1 and TRBJ1-5; no clear D. The germline gives CDR1 SGHAT, CDR2 FQDESV (reference sequence). Trimming left V 3 bases short and J 3 bases short, with 12 bases between. The CDR3 loop spans 15 amino acids. CDR3 sequence: CASSLDGRDNQPQHF. CDR3 nucleotide sequence: TGTGCCAGCAGCTTGGATGGGCGGGACAATCAGCCCCAGCATTTT.

This clone occurred once. V usage is TRBV4-1 and J usage is TRBJ2-6, with D perhaps TRBD1 (7 bases). The CDR3 has 15 residues. The V end lost 4 bases, the J end lost 7 bases, and 14 bases lay between the germline ends. The germline V gene has CDR1 MGHRA and CDR2 YSYEKL. CDR3 residues: CASSRIQGGANVLTF. The CDR3 nucleotides read TGCGCCAGCAGCCGCATCCAGGGGGGAGCCAACGTCCTGACTTTC.

This chain joins TRBV2 and TRBJ2-5, with 15 bases matching TRBD2. The CDR3 extends over 14 amino acids. Trimming at V came to 11 bases and at J to 4 bases, leaving 5 bases not matched to a gene. The germline gives CDR1 SNHLY, CDR2 FYNNEI. The CDR3 DNA reads as TGTGCCGGCAAGGGACTAGCGGGGGGAGAGACCCAGTACTTC. Its protein product is CAGKGLAGGETQYF. Filled out from reference TRBV2 and TRBJ2-5, the complete variable domain reads EPEVTQTPSHQVTQMGQEVILRCVPISNHLYFYWYRQILGQKVEFLVSFYNNEISEKSEIFDDQFSVERPDGSNFTLKIRSTKLEDSAMYFCAGKGLAGGETQYFGPGTRLLVL.

V is TRBV27 and J is TRBJ1-6; 8 bases map to TRBD1. With 6 bases clipped from V and 8 bases from J, the junction kept 12 bases outside the gene matches. The CDR3 is made up of 16 amino acids. The V gene's germline CDR1 is MNHEY and CDR2 SMNVEV (reference sequence). The CDR3 region has the DNA TGTGCCAGCAGACCGCGAACGACAGGGGACTATTCACCCCTCCACTTT. This translates into CASRPRTTGDYSPLHF.

The chain is built from TRBV20-1 and TRBJ1-4; 7 bases fit TRBD1. The CDR3 contains 14 residues. The germline CDR1 and CDR2 sequences are DFQATT and SNEGSKA (reference sequence). Trimming at V came to 3 bases and at J to 7 bases, leaving 8 bases not matched to a gene. The CDR3, as DNA: TGCAGTGCTAGTCAACAGGGGACGGGTGAAAAACTGTTTTTT. Encoded protein: CSASQQGTGEKLFF.

In this sample, this clone turned up once. The chain recombines TRBV19 with TRBJ1-2; D is unresolved. This CDR3 spans 13 amino acids. Germline-derived CDR1 and CDR2 are LNHDA and SQIVND (reference sequence). V was clipped by 5 bases and J by 3 bases, with 10 bases between them. The CDR3 region has the DNA TGTGCCAGTAGTCGCGATGTCGACTATGGCTACACCTTC. Protein: CASSRDVDYGYTF.

This chain connects TRBV30 to TRBJ2-4; possible D gene TRBD2, 5 bases. CDR1 is GTSNPN, CDR2 SVGIG, per germline (reference sequence). The CDR3 has 15 amino acids. Trimming pared 4 bases from V and 3 bases from J, leaving 16 bases between. The CDR3 nucleotides are TGTGCCTGGACTGCCCAACCCGCGGGCAAAAACATTCAGTACTTC. Protein sequence: CAWTAQPAGKNIQYF.

The gene calls are TRBV19 and TRBJ1-1; 9 positions agree with TRBD1. V lost 5 bases and J lost 0; bases outside the gene matches: 4. This CDR3 comprises 15 residues. Germline values: CDR1 LNHDA, CDR2 SQIVND (reference sequence). The CDR3 region is CASSPGQGMNTEAFF. The CDR3 region has the DNA TGTGCCAGTAGTCCAGGACAGGGGATGAACACTGAAGCTTTCTTT.

The chain joins TRBV2 to TRBJ1-2; 7 bases are a match to TRBD1. The V gene end was trimmed by 2 bases and the J gene end by 5 bases; junction bases not matched to a gene: 11. CDR1 SNHLY and CDR2 FYNNEI come from the germline V gene. CDR3 length: 16 amino acids. CDR3 sequence reads: CASSEKGQVILYGYTF. The CDR3 bases are TGTGCCAGCAGTGAAAAAGGACAGGTGATTCTGTATGGCTACACCTTC.

CDR3 DNA sequence: TGTGCCAGCAGCGGTACAGGGGGCGTTTTGAGGGCCAAAAACATTCAGTACTTC. Amino acid sequence: CASSGTGGVLRAKNIQYF. The chain has TRBV6-2 or TRBV6-3 and TRBJ2-4; 9 bases agree with TRBD1. Unmatched junction bases numbered 13, after V lost 6 bases and J lost 1 base. Germline values: CDR1 MNHEY, CDR2 SVGEGT. The length of the CDR3 is 18 residues.

This chain joins TRBV25-1 and TRBJ2-3; D is uncertain. Germline V gene data show CDR1 as MGHDK and CDR2 as SYGVNS. The CDR3 has 16 amino acids. The V end lost 6 bases, the J end lost 2 bases, and 18 bases lay between the germline ends. CDR3 DNA: TGTGCCAGCAGACCCATGCGCGGCAGACTCACAGATACGCAGTATTTT. Its translation is CASRPMRGRLTDTQYF.

The V call is TRBV2, the J call TRBJ1-1; D is undetermined. Germline V gives CDR1 SNHLY, CDR2 FYNNEI. The CDR3 extends over 14 amino acids. V lost 5 bases, J lost 1 base, and 11 bases lay in between. The CDR3 sequence is CASSYGLENTEAFF. The CDR3 DNA reads as TGTGCCAGCAGTTATGGGCTGGAGAACACTGAAGCTTTCTTT.

CDR3 nucleotide sequence: TGTGCCAGCAGTTTACCGGGGGGGGCAGCTGAAGCTTTCTTT. Encoded protein: CASSLPGGAAEAFF. The V gene is TRBV27, the J gene TRBJ1-1, with D possibly matching TRBD1 (6 bases). Per the germline V gene, CDR1 is MNHEY and CDR2 is SMNVEV (reference sequence). V lost 2 bases and J 6 bases, leaving 13 bases between the germline ends. The CDR3 has 14 amino acids.